Shown below are 27 T cell receptor beta chains from a single sample sequenced in a study of T cells in Graves' hyperthyroidism and ophthalmopathy. The source material, RNA transcripts, was used to amplify TCR beta CDR3 regions. First-round RT-PCR with HTBI primers amplified the TCR CDR3 region. Using its own MiXCR run on the multiplex PCR reads, TCRdb lists one record per CDR3 protein. The sample lists about 49,000 distinct CDR3 sequences, approximately 50% occurring once. The sequencing sample was made of peripheral blood or thyroid tissue (not recorded which). These receptors all stem from a man between 18 and 29 years old with Graves' hyperthyroidism.

This chain connects TRBV5-5 to TRBJ1-1; D is unclear. The V and J ends lost 4 bases and 6 bases respectively, with 16 bases between them. CDR3 length: 14 residues. The germline gives CDR1 SGHKS, CDR2 YYEKEE (reference sequence). In DNA form, the CDR3 reads TGTGCCAGCAGCCTCCATGTCCTCGTCCCTGAAGCTTTCTTT. It is translated as CASSLHVLVPEAFF.

The chain employs TRBV15 and TRBJ1-6, with D maybe TRBD1 (6 bases). This CDR3 contains 14 residues. In germline, CDR1 is LNHNV, CDR2 YYDKDF (reference sequence). Trimming took 0 bases from V and 10 from J, leaving 10 bases between them. The CDR3 region is CATSRDKGGSPLHF. For the CDR3, the DNA is TGTGCCACCAGCAGAGATAAGGGGGGATCACCCCTCCACTTT.

In this sample, this clonotype turned up many times. The chain couples TRBV7-9 to TRBJ1-1; the D is unclear. This CDR3 is built from 15 residues. The germline V and J ends were trimmed by 2 bases and 9 bases, with 19 bases remaining between them. Germline CDR1 is SEHNR and CDR2 is FQNEAQ (reference sequence). CDR3 sequence (DNA): TGTGCCAGCAGCTTAACGACCCCCGACGGTACCCAAGCTTTCTTT. Its protein is CASSLTTPDGTQAFF.

The chain is built from TRBV20-1 and TRBJ2-7; 8 nucleotides match TRBD2. Germline V CDR1 and CDR2: DFQATT, SNEGSKA (reference sequence). V lost 1 base to trimming and J lost 3 bases; unmatched junction nucleotides: 5. This CDR3 comprises 14 residues. The CDR3 loop is CSARGPSGLYEQYF. CDR3 DNA sequence: TGCAGTGCTAGAGGGCCTAGCGGGCTCTACGAGCAGTACTTC.

V usage is TRBV11-3 and J usage is TRBJ1-1; D ambiguous. The V gene lost 4 bases and the J gene lost 7 bases, with 16 bases spanning the gap. Looked up from germline, CDR1 is SGHNT and CDR2 is YENEEA. This CDR3 comprises 14 residues. The CDR3 coding sequence is TGTGCCAGCAGCTCCGACGGTTCAACTAGTGAAGCTTTCTTT. The encoded protein is CASSSDGSTSEAFF. The variable domain in full, with the rest retrieved from reference TRBV11-3 and TRBJ1-1, is EAGVVQSPRYKIIEKKQPVAFWCNPISGHNTLYWYLQNLGQGPELLIRYENEEAVDDSQLPKDRFSAERLKGVDSTLKIQPAELGDSAVYLCASSSDGSTSEAFFGQGTRLTVV.

This clonotype was detected ten times or more. The chain is built from TRBV6-6 and TRBJ2-5; TRBD2 might be the D (6 bases). This CDR3 comprises 14 residues. CDR1 is MNHNY, CDR2 SVGAGI, per germline (reference sequence). The V gene lost 6 bases and the J gene lost 0 bases, with 11 bases spanning the gap. The DNA of the CDR3 is TGTGCCAGCAGCACCCTAGCGTACCAAGAGACCCAGTACTTC. Amino acid sequence: CASSTLAYQETQYF.

This clonotype was recorded once. The gene calls are TRBV11-1 and TRBJ2-2; D might be TRBD1 (5 bases). V was cut by 2 bases and J by 6 bases, with 13 bases left in between. This CDR3 is built from 15 residues. Germline V gene lookup returns CDR1 SGHAT and CDR2 FQDESV (reference sequence). For the CDR3, the DNA is TGTGCCAGCAGCTTACAGGGAATCGGGTCCGGGGAGCTGTTTTTT. Translating gives CASSLQGIGSGELFF.

About this clonotype: A read error may produce the germline difference seen at one junction end. This chain links TRBV20-1 with TRBJ2-7, with 7 positions matching TRBD2. Germline loops: CDR1 DFQATT, CDR2 SNEGSKA (reference sequence). CDR3 length: 12 amino acids. DNA of the CDR3: TGTAGTGGGACTACACATTCCTACGAGCAGTACTTC. Translated, it gives CSGTTHSYEQYF.

CDR3 protein: CASSYQGQGTEAFF. CDR3 bases: TGTGCCAGCAGTTACCAGGGACAGGGCACTGAAGCTTTCTTT. The chain links TRBV6-6 to TRBJ1-1, with TRBD1 matching over 9 bases. Losses at the gene ends were 2 bases for V and 4 bases for J; bases not matched to a gene: 2. The CDR3 sequence is 14 residues long. CDR1 is MNHNY, CDR2 SVGAGI, per germline (reference sequence).

J is TRBJ2-5 and V is TRBV20-1; possibly TRBD2 for D (6 bases). Per germline, CDR1 DFQATT and CDR2 SNEGSKA (reference sequence). V was pared by 5 bases and J by 0 bases, with 16 bases between. The CDR3 loop spans 15 amino acids. The chain's CDR3 is CSAPEGGGYQETQYF. The CDR3 DNA is TGCAGTGCTCCGGAGGGTGGGGGATACCAAGAGACCCAGTACTTC.

In the case of this clonotype: This likely comes from a read error, as the CDR3 has no conserved phenylalanine or tryptophan at its end. It is unclear where the CDR3 begins or ends on the DNA, so no DNA is shown, and the CDR3 is as TCRdb lists it. The rearrangement joins TRBV10-3 to TRBJ2-7; TRBD1 is the table's D call and was not checked against the DNA. Ends included, the CDR3 has 15 residues. From germline, CDR1 is ENHRY and CDR2 SYGVKD. The CDR3 region is CAISESGQGAYEQRL.

There are many counts of this clonotype. The V gene is TRBV6-2 or TRBV6-3, the J gene TRBJ2-6; 12 bases line up with TRBD2. Germline CDR1 MNHEY, CDR2 SVGEGT. This CDR3 comprises 18 residues. The junction had 7 bases not matched to a gene; V was cut back by 7 bases and J by 0 bases. This CDR3 is CASNFLAGGNSGANVLTF. The CDR3 DNA follows: TGTGCCAGCAATTTTCTAGCGGGAGGGAACTCTGGGGCCAACGTCCTGACTTTC.

This chain links TRBV5-1 with TRBJ2-2; 12 positions agree with TRBD1. Trimming at V came to 5 bases and at J to 15 bases, leaving 20 bases not matched to a gene. The CDR3 loop spans 17 amino acids. Germline V gene sequence: CDR1 SGHRS, CDR2 YFSETQ. The CDR3 spells CASRPGTGGPRHRGVFF. DNA for the CDR3: TGCGCCAGCAGACCCGGGACAGGGGGCCCGAGGCACCGGGGAGTGTTTTTT.

This clonotype was seen repeatedly, ten times or more. V usage is TRBV3-1 and J usage is TRBJ1-6, with 8 bases aligning to TRBD1. Looked up from germline, CDR1 is LGHDT and CDR2 is YNNKEL (reference sequence). The ends lost 4 bases at V and 7 bases at J; junction bases unmatched: 9. The CDR3 runs to 16 residues. CDR3 DNA: TGTGCCAGCAGCCTGGCAGGGGGCGGATGGAATTCACCCCTCCACTTT. Protein: CASSLAGGGWNSPLHF.

The chain links TRBV20-1 to TRBJ2-2; no firm D call. Trimming cost V 6 bases and J 6 bases, with 5 bases left between them. Germline values: CDR1 DFQATT, CDR2 SNEGSKA (reference sequence). This CDR3 region has 10 residues. The CDR3: CSAESGELFF. The CDR3 coding sequence is TGCAGTGCCGAATCCGGGGAGCTGTTTTTT.

This clonotype was found many times. The rearrangement uses TRBV9 and TRBJ2-2; D is uncertain. The germline CDR1 and CDR2 sequences are SGDLS and YYNGEE. There are 13 residues in the CDR3. Trimming took 3 bases from V and 6 from J, leaving 9 bases between them. The CDR3 protein is CASSAFTAGELFF. The CDR3 DNA is TGTGCCAGCAGCGCCTTTACAGCCGGGGAGCTGTTTTTT.

The V gene is TRBV20-1, the J gene TRBJ1-2; 7 bases fit TRBD1. CDR3 length: 16 residues. The V gene end was trimmed by 0 bases and the J gene end by 11 bases; junction bases not matched to a gene: 18. Germline loops: CDR1 DFQATT, CDR2 SNEGSKA (reference sequence). CDR3 sequence: CSARDYRGHSNYSYTF. CDR3 nucleotide sequence: TGCAGTGCTAGAGATTACAGGGGTCATTCCAACTATAGTTACACCTTC.

The chain joins TRBV7-8 to TRBJ1-5; possible D gene TRBD1, 5 bases. The CDR3 is 15 amino acids. The germline V and J ends were trimmed by 2 bases and 7 bases, with 15 bases remaining between them. Germline V gene data show CDR1 as SGHVS and CDR2 as FQNEAQ. CDR3 bases: TGTGCCAGCAGCTTAAGGGAAGGGGACCAACAGCCCCAGCATTTT. Protein product: CASSLREGDQQPQHF. Complete variable domain (other parts from reference TRBV7-8 and TRBJ1-5): GAGVSQSPRYKVAKRGQDVALRCDPISGHVSLFWYQQALGQGPEFLTYFQNEAQLDKSGLPSDRFFAERPEGSVSTLKIQRTQQEDSAVYLCASSLREGDQQPQHFGDGTRLSIL.

This chain uses TRBV4-3 with TRBJ2-7; tentative D call: TRBD1 (5 bases). Germline CDR1 is LGHNA and CDR2 is YSLEER. V gave up 0 bases and J gave up 7 bases, with 10 bases separating them. The CDR3 has 13 amino acids. The CDR3 DNA sequence: TGCGCCAGCAGCCAAGACTCGACAGAAGAGCAGTACTTC. Its protein product is CASSQDSTEEQYF.

V and J are TRBV5-1 and TRBJ2-7; no clear D gene. The CDR3 is 13 amino acids. V was trimmed by 0 bases and J by 2 bases, leaving 6 bases between them. CDR1 and CDR2 (germline): SGHRS, YFSETQ. The CDR3 nucleotides are TGCGCCAGCAGCTTGGGTGGGACCTACGAGCAGTACTTC. Residues: CASSLGGTYEQYF. Complete variable domain (other parts from reference TRBV5-1 and TRBJ2-7): KAGVTQTPRYLIKTRGQQVTLSCSPISGHRSVSWYQQTPGQGLQFLFEYFSETQRNKGNFPGRFSGRQFSNSRSEMNVSTLELGDSALYLCASSLGGTYEQYFGPGTRLTVT.

The rearrangement joins TRBV2 to TRBJ1-1, with D perhaps matching TRBD1 (5 bases). Germline CDR1 reads SNHLY; CDR2 reads FYNNEI. The CDR3 totals 13 residues. V lost 11 bases, J lost 3 bases, and 16 bases lay in between. The CDR3 sequence is CALQGEEDTEAFF. DNA for the CDR3: TGTGCCCTGCAGGGTGAGGAGGACACTGAAGCTTTCTTT.

The chain links TRBV15 to TRBJ2-7, with D tentatively TRBD1 (5 bases). The CDR3 is 17 residues long. Germline CDR1 and CDR2: LNHNV and YYDKDF (reference sequence). V dropped 0 bases and J dropped 6 bases, with 21 bases sitting between them. This CDR3 is CATSRDELRSGSGEQYF. The DNA of the CDR3 is TGTGCCACCAGCAGAGATGAGTTGCGGTCAGGGTCCGGCGAGCAGTACTTC.

This clonotype was seen ten or more times. The chain carries TRBV5-1 and TRBJ1-4; D unclear. This CDR3 comprises 14 residues. Trimming stripped 0 bases from V and 11 bases from J, with 14 bases between. Germline V lookup: CDR1 SGHRS, CDR2 YFSETQ. As DNA, the CDR3 is TGCGCCAGCAGCTTGGCCAGGTTTCCTATGAAACTGTTTTTT. Translated, it gives CASSLARFPMKLFF.

The sample holds a few counts of this clonotype. This chain joins TRBV7-9 and TRBJ2-7; 8 nucleotides agree with TRBD1. Germline values: CDR1 SEHNR, CDR2 FQNEAQ (reference sequence). The CDR3 consists of 14 residues. V lost 3 bases to trimming and J lost 6 bases; unmatched junction nucleotides: 7. In DNA, the CDR3 is TGTGCCAGCAGCTTGCCGGGACAGGAGAGCGAGCAGTACTTC. Its translation is CASSLPGQESEQYF.

In this sample, this clonotype turned up many times. CDR3 protein: CASSWDGGSQPQHF. CDR3 DNA: TGCGCCAGCAGCTGGGACGGGGGAAGTCAGCCCCAGCATTTT. The chain employs TRBV5-1 and TRBJ1-5; tentatively, D is TRBD1 (5 bases). The V gene's germline CDR1 is SGHRS and CDR2 YFSETQ. The CDR3 is 14 residues long. The V gene lost 3 bases and the J gene lost 6 bases, with 13 bases spanning the gap.

V gene TRBV7-2 combines with J gene TRBJ2-7, with a tentative D call TRBD1 (6 bases). From germline, CDR1 is SGHTA and CDR2 FQGNSA. The V and J ends lost 3 bases and 0 bases respectively, with 9 bases between them. The CDR3 sequence is 14 residues long. The CDR3 here is CASSLLDSSYEQYF. Here the CDR3 DNA reads TGTGCCAGCAGCTTGCTGGACAGCTCCTACGAGCAGTACTTC.

The chain carries TRBV7-9 and TRBJ2-6; D is tentatively TRBD1 or TRBD2 (5 bases each). Germline V gene lookup returns CDR1 SEHNR and CDR2 FQNEAQ (reference sequence). The CDR3 contains 18 residues. Trimming took off 1 base at V and 0 bases at J, with 13 bases between the two ends. CDR3 region: CASSLDRDASSGANVLTF. The CDR3 nucleotides read TGTGCCAGCAGCTTAGACCGGGACGCGAGCTCTGGGGCCAACGTCCTGACTTTC.